The clone carrying this T cell receptor beta chain was counted ten times or more. The antigen is unknown. The record originates from a study of T-cell memory formation after mild COVID-19. Study background: Among the donors, TCR clusters were largely specific to each donor.

TCRdb itself ran the 5' RACE reads through MiXCR, one entry per CDR3 protein. The table has about 160,000 distinct CDR3 sequences, roughly 30% seen once. V shed 6 bases and J 4 bases; nucleotides not matched to a gene: 22. The CDR3 loop spans 19 amino acids. Germline lookup yields CDR1 DFQATT and CDR2 SNEGSKA (reference sequence). Findings of the study overall: CD8+ contracting clones occupied EMRA, while CD4+ ones occupied mainly CM and EM. Pre-infection memory showed some responding clones, and this suggested that cross-reactive memory joined.

This clonotype originated in an adult woman who had mild COVID-19 (a few samples of this study predate the infection). Cell type and time point are not known. Input material: PBMCs or a T cell subset sorted from them (not recorded which). The V and J genes are TRBV20-1 and TRBJ2-1, with TRBD2 identical over 9 bases. CDR3 sequence (DNA): TGCAGTGCCCACAGCCACGGGACATCTTCTAGCGGGAAGTACAATGAGCAGTTCTTC. Protein: CSAHSHGTSSSGKYNEQFF.